This T cell receptor beta chain was captured in a study of early T cells in non-severe SARS-CoV-2 infection. Study-level points and caveats: Comparison of clonotypes with VDJdb favored anti-spike CD8 responses while missing private and CD4 specificities.

The CDR3 is 15 residues long. Germline V gene lookup returns CDR1 SNHLY and CDR2 FYNNEI. V was clipped by 7 bases and J by 4 bases; unmatched bases: 4. With respect to this clonotype: Its specificity is unknown.

The library protocol tagged individual cDNA molecules with unique molecular identifiers. TCRdb passed the 5' RACE reads through MiXCR, listing each CDR3 protein once. The sample lists tens of thousands of distinct CDR3 sequences; roughly 6% were seen once. The V and J genes are TRBV2 and TRBJ2-2, with 12 bases aligning to TRBD1. The receptor's source is an adult who was a healthcare worker with PCR-confirmed SARS-CoV-2 infection or an uninfected control (not recorded which). Sequences were obtained from whole blood. As DNA, the CDR3 is TGTGCCAGCAAGGGACAGGGGGCCAGCACCGGGGAGCTGTTTTTT. Encoded protein: CASKGQGASTGELFF.